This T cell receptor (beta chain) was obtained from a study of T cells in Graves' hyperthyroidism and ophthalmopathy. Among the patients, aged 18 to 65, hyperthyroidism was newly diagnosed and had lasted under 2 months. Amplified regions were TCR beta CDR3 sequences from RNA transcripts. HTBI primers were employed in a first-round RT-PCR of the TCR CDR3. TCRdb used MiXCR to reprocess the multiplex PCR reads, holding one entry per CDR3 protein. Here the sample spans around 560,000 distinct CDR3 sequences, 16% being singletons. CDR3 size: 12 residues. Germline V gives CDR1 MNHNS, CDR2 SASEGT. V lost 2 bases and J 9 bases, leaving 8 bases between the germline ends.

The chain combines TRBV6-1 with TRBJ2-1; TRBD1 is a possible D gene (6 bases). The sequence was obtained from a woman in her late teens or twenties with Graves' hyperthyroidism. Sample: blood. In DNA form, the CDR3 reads TGTGCCAGCAGTGAACAGGGGTTTGAGCAGTTCTTC. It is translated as CASSEQGFEQFF.